These 6 T cell receptor beta chains share one sample of origin, sequenced in a study of T cells in Graves' hyperthyroidism and ophthalmopathy. What was amplified from RNA transcripts were TCR beta CDR3 regions. An initial round of RT-PCR targeting the TCR CDR3 relied on the HTBI primer set. TCRdb passed the multiplex PCR reads through MiXCR, listing each CDR3 protein once. The sample yields around 190,000 distinct CDR3 sequences, over 15% seen once. Sequencing was performed on blood. These TCRs come from a woman between 50 and 59 years old with Graves' hyperthyroidism.

The chain has TRBV5-1 and TRBJ1-1, with D tentatively TRBD1 (5 bases). Trimming shortened V by 5 bases and J by 3 bases, and 17 bases separated the two germline ends. Germline V gives CDR1 SGHRS, CDR2 YFSETQ. CDR3 length: 15 amino acids. This CDR3 is CASRPAGGSDTEAFF. CDR3 coding DNA: TGCGCCAGCAGACCCGCCGGGGGGAGTGACACTGAAGCTTTCTTT. Full variable domain (rest looked up from reference TRBV5-1 and TRBJ1-1): KAGVTQTPRYLIKTRGQQVTLSCSPISGHRSVSWYQQTPGQGLQFLFEYFSETQRNKGNFPGRFSGRQFSNSRSEMNVSTLELGDSALYLCASRPAGGSDTEAFFGQGTRLTVV.

The V and J genes are TRBV7-8 and TRBJ2-5, with a possible D match to TRBD1 (6 bases). The CDR3 consists of 15 residues. Germline CDR1 SGHVS, CDR2 FQNEAQ. The V end lost 4 bases, the J end lost 0 bases, and 12 bases lay between the germline ends. CDR3: CASSSDTGYQETQYF. For the CDR3, the DNA is TGTGCCAGCAGCTCGGATACAGGGTACCAAGAGACCCAGTACTTC.

Points on this clonotype: A single base separates this from a much larger clone, so it may be a read error. The chain carries TRBV11-3 and TRBJ1-6; D is uncertain. The CDR3 has 13 residues. The germline V gene has CDR1 SGHNT and CDR2 YENEEA. Trimming removed 9 bases from V and 9 bases from J, with 15 bases in between. The CDR3 reads CASSQRAGSPLHF. CDR3 nucleotide sequence: TGTGCCAGTAGCCAGAGGGCTGGTTCACCCCTCCACTTT.

Many counts were recorded for this clonotype. V gene TRBV11-3 combines with J gene TRBJ2-2; no definite D call. Trimming removed 4 bases at V and 5 bases at J, with 5 bases between. This CDR3 has 12 amino acids. Germline V gene sequence: CDR1 SGHNT, CDR2 YENEEA. The CDR3 sequence: CASSSRTGELFF. Written as DNA, the CDR3 is TGTGCCAGCAGCTCCAGGACCGGGGAGCTGTTTTTT.

This clonotype was observed at least ten times. The gene calls are TRBV7-2 and TRBJ1-6; 9 nucleotides agree with TRBD1. Looked up from germline, CDR1 is SGHTA and CDR2 is FQGNSA. The CDR3 has 16 amino acids. V lost 5 bases to trimming and J lost 3 bases; unmatched junction nucleotides: 5. The CDR3 loop reads CASSPGQGFYNSPLHF. CDR3 coding DNA: TGTGCCAGCAGCCCGGGACAGGGATTCTATAATTCACCCCTCCACTTT.

The chain recombines TRBV4-1 with TRBJ1-1; no definite D call. The CDR3 has 15 residues. Germline V gene data show CDR1 as MGHRA and CDR2 as YSYEKL. Between the trimmed V and J ends, which lost 3 bases and 0 bases, there was a span of 11 bases. In nucleotides, the CDR3 is TGCGCCAGCAGCCAGGGCCCCCCGATGAACACTGAAGCTTTCTTT. Translation: CASSQGPPMNTEAFF.